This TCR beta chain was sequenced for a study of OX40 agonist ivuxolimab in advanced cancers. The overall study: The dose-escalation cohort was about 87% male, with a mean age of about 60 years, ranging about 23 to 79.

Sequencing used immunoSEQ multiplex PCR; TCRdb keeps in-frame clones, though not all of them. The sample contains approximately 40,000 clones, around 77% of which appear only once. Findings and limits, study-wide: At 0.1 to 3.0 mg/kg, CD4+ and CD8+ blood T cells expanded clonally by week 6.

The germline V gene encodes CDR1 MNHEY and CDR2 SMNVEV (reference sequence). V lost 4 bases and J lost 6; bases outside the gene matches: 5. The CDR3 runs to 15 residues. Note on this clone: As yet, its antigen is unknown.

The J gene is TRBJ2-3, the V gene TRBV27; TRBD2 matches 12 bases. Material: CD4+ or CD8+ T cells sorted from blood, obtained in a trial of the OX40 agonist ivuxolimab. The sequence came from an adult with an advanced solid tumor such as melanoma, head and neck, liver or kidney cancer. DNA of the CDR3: TGTGCCAGCAGTTCGACTAGCGGGGGCCGGGATACGCAGTATTTT. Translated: CASSSTSGGRDTQYF.